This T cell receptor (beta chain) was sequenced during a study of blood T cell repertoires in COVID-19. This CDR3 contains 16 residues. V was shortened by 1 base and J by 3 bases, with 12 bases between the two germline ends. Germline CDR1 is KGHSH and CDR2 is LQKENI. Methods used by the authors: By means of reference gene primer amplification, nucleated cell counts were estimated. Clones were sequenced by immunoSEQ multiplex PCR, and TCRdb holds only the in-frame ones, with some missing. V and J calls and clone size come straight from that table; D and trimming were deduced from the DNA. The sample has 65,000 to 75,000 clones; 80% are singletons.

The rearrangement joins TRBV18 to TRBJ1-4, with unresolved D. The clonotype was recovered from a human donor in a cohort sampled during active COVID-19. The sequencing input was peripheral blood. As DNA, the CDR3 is TGTGCCAGCTCACCACTTGTGGGCACGGCTAATGAAAAACTGTTTTTT. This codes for CASSPLVGTANEKLFF.